This is a list of T cell receptor beta chains from one sample in a study of identical twins. TCRdb reprocessed the 5' RACE reads via MiXCR and lists one record per CDR3 protein. The sample lists hundreds of thousands of distinct CDR3 sequences, 10% to 15% occurring once. In addition, the sample was reused for a study of yellow fever vaccine responses in identical twins.

What was sequenced was CD8+ T cells sorted from blood. The receptors here all came from a woman aged 18 to 35 in good health. Each CDR3 is given with its conserved first and last residue. D genes are given only for firm matches. Size is stated for part of the rows, as once, few or many counts, or as a class when the clone is expanded.

>.|TRBD2|TRBJ2-7|TRBV7-8
CASSSGLAGSISYEQYF
TGTGCCAGCAGCTCCGGACTAGCGGGATCTATCTCCTACGAGCAGTACTTC
>many|.|TRBJ2-7|TRBV6-1
CASSEETASSYEQYF
TGTGCCAGCAGTGAAGAGACAGCTAGCTCCTACGAGCAGTACTTC
>few|TRBD2|TRBJ2-3|TRBV9
CASSGRLAGDADTQYF
TGTGCCAGCAGCGGGCGGCTAGCGGGAGACGCAGATACGCAGTATTTT
>many|TRBD2|TRBJ2-1|TRBV24-1
CATSDPGLPYDEQFF
TGTGCCACCAGTGATCCGGGACTACCCTATGATGAGCAGTTCTTC
>few|.|TRBJ2-7|TRBV11-3
CASSPWTDSYEQYF
TGTGCCAGCAGCCCTTGGACAGACTCCTACGAGCAGTACTTC
>few|TRBD2|TRBJ2-3|TRBV3-1
CASSQAGVGGWYTQYF
TGTGCCAGCAGCCAGGCCGGCGTGGGAGGGTGGTATACGCAGTATTTT
>.|.|TRBJ2-2|TRBV7-3
CASSFSPTGTGELFF
TGTGCCAGCAGCTTCTCGCCGACAGGAACCGGGGAGCTGTTTTTT
>.|.|TRBJ1-2|TRBV29-1
CSVEGAVDYGYTF
TGCAGCGTTGAAGGTGCGGTAGACTATGGCTACACCTTC
>many|.|TRBJ2-1|TRBV7-7
CASSLNPRGDEQFF
TGTGCCAGCAGCTTAAATCCCAGGGGGGATGAGCAGTTCTTC
>.|TRBD2|TRBJ2-1|TRBV27
CASSWGEGQFF
TGTGCCAGCAGTTGGGGGGAGGGGCAGTTCTTC
>.|TRBD1|TRBJ1-2|TRBV5-1
CASSDRDRVSYGYTF
TGCGCCAGCAGCGACCGGGACAGGGTGAGCTATGGCTACACCTTC
>.|TRBD1|TRBJ2-5|TRBV6-1
CASSPSPSYRGRETQYF
TGTGCCAGCAGCCCATCCCCTTCCTACAGGGGGCGAGAGACCCAGTACTTC
>many|.|TRBJ2-3|TRBV6-1
CASGATGDPADTQYF
TGTGCCAGCGGGGCCACGGGAGATCCGGCAGATACGCAGTATTTT
>few|.|TRBJ1-1|TRBV4-1
CASSHPRGVDTEAFF
TGCGCCAGCAGCCACCCACGAGGGGTAGACACTGAAGCTTTCTTT
>.|TRBD1|TRBJ2-1|TRBV7-8
CASSPRQGHSYNEQFF
TGTGCCAGCAGCCCTAGACAGGGCCACTCCTACAATGAGCAGTTCTTC
>many|.|TRBJ2-2|TRBV12-3/TRBV12-4
CASSLPSGQGWIGELFF
TGTGCCAGCAGTTTACCCTCGGGTCAGGGGTGGATCGGGGAGCTGTTTTTT
>.|TRBD2|TRBJ2-5|TRBV7-9
CASSLALGGTRQETQYF
TGTGCCAGCAGCTTAGCGCTGGGGGGGACCCGACAAGAGACCCAGTACTTC
>.|TRBD1|TRBJ2-1|TRBV5-5
CASSSQGAPYNEQFF
TGTGCCAGCAGCTCCCAGGGGGCCCCCTACAATGAGCAGTTCTTC
>.|.|TRBJ1-2|TRBV27
CASSSPLSGNYGYTF
TGTGCCAGCAGTTCCCCCCTCTCAGGAAACTATGGCTACACCTTC
>.|TRBD1|TRBJ1-1|TRBV25-1
CASSDSYMPRTGGNTEAFF
TGTGCCAGCAGTGATTCGTACATGCCCCGGACAGGAGGGAACACTGAAGCTTTCTTT